This paragraph reports one T cell receptor beta chain. The target antigen is unknown. This specimen comes from a study of tumor-infiltrating lymphocytes in primary liver carcinoma. For the study at large: Donors underwent surgery for histopathologically diagnosed primary liver carcinoma.

Findings and caveats of the study: Unsorted bulk sampling ruled out any CD4+ versus CD8+ repertoire comparison.

The researchers produced TCR beta cDNA from approximately 460 ng total RNA with a constant-region primer. Generation of the TCR beta libraries relied on three nested multiplex PCR rounds using slightly modified ARM-PCR. TRBV1-TRBV30 forward and Cbeta reverse primers drove the first two approximately 10-cycle rounds. TCRdb reprocessed the multiplex PCR reads via MiXCR and lists one record per CDR3 protein. This sample has about 180,000 distinct CDR3 sequences, with over 50% found just once. CDR1 and CDR2 from the germline V gene are MNHNS and SASEGT. This CDR3 contains 16 residues. V shed 9 bases and J shed 6 bases, with 27 bases lying between them. Blood RNA came from unsorted whole blood; germline DNA was also extracted. Those patients suffered from chronic HBV infection and were treatment-naive.

The sample taken for sequencing was peripheral blood. The chain couples TRBV6-1 to TRBJ2-7; weak D call: TRBD2 (7 bases). The sequence was obtained from a man between 35 and 55 years old with primary liver carcinoma and hepatitis B virus infection. In DNA, the CDR3 is TGTGCCAGGAGGGAGGAGGGGGTACGGATAGCGGGCGAGCAGTACTTC. It translates to CARREEGVRIAGEQYF.